The clone carrying this T cell receptor beta chain appeared a few times. This sample is part of a study of type 1 regulatory T cells. About the research overall: T-allo10 is a Tr1-enriched, alloantigen-specific CD4 T cell product made in vitro.

TCRdb used MiXCR to reprocess the reads, holding one entry per CDR3 protein. The table has around 88,000 distinct CDR3 sequences, around a third seen once; the top ten hold roughly 2.2%. The trim removed 7 bases at V and 0 bases at J, leaving 14 bases unmatched. The CDR3 is 17 residues long. The sequence came from a human donor in good health. This chain joins TRBV12-3 or TRBV12-4 and TRBJ2-7, with 8 bases that match TRBD2. The sequenced material came from CD4+ T cells, either the whole sample or a sorted fraction (not recorded which). CDR3 amino acids: CASTPSLSGAHSYEQYF. The DNA of the CDR3 is TGTGCCAGCACCCCCTCCCTTAGCGGGGCCCACTCCTACGAGCAGTACTTC.